These T cell receptor beta chains were read from a single sample in a study of Ad26.COV2.S vaccination and SARS-CoV-2 variants. The method was immunoSEQ multiplex PCR; TCRdb's version includes in-frame clones alone and lacks a portion of them. The profile shows hundreds of thousands of clones, about 90% of them singletons. The specimen was peripheral blood, collected in a trial of Ad26.COV2.S vaccine versus placebo. All receptors come from a person between 18 and 59 years old who received the Ad26.COV2.S COVID-19 vaccine or a placebo. CDR3s include the opening cysteine and the closing phenylalanine or tryptophan. The D gene is left open where the match is weak. Only some rows state a clone size, as once, few, many or a class for expanded clones.

CDR3 length: 11; V gene: TRBV29-1; clone size: -; D gene: -; J gene: TRBJ1-1; CDR3 protein: CSVDNRGGAFF; CDR3 DNA: TGCAGCGTAGACAACCGAGGAGGAGCTTTCTTT
CDR3 length: 15; V gene: TRBV7-9; clone size: -; D gene: -; J gene: TRBJ1-2; CDR3 protein: CASSLTGSTDYGYTF; CDR3 DNA: TGTGCCAGCAGCTTGACAGGTTCCACTGACTATGGCTACACCTTC
CDR3 length: 13; V gene: TRBV29-1; clone size: -; D gene: -; J gene: TRBJ2-1; CDR3 protein: CSVEDPWSNEQFF; CDR3 DNA: TGCAGCGTTGAAGATCCCTGGTCCAATGAGCAGTTCTTC
CDR3 length: 15; V gene: TRBV7-2; clone size: -; D gene: -; J gene: TRBJ2-2; CDR3 protein: CASSPQGSDTGELFF; CDR3 DNA: TGTGCCAGCAGTCCTCAGGGGAGTGACACCGGGGAGCTGTTTTTT
CDR3 length: 15; V gene: TRBV30; clone size: -; D gene: -; J gene: TRBJ1-2; CDR3 protein: CAWRQGTQGGYGYTF; CDR3 DNA: TGTGCCTGGAGGCAGGGGACGCAAGGAGGCTATGGCTACACCTTC
CDR3 length: 14; V gene: TRBV15; clone size: -; D gene: TRBD1; J gene: TRBJ2-7; CDR3 protein: CATSRVGQAYEQYF; CDR3 DNA: TGTGCCACCAGCAGAGTAGGACAGGCTTACGAGCAGTACTTC
CDR3 length: 16; V gene: TRBV5-6; clone size: once; D gene: TRBD2; J gene: TRBJ2-5; CDR3 protein: CASGPILREGQETQYF; CDR3 DNA: TGTGCCAGCGGACCCATACTGCGGGAGGGCCAAGAGACCCAGTACTTC
CDR3 length: 14; V gene: TRBV24-1; clone size: -; D gene: TRBD2; J gene: TRBJ2-2; CDR3 protein: CATSASGGTGELFF; CDR3 DNA: TGTGCCACCAGTGCCTCGGGGGGGACCGGGGAGCTGTTTTTT
CDR3 length: 17; V gene: TRBV7-9; clone size: -; D gene: -; J gene: TRBJ2-5; CDR3 protein: CASSPPGRGTSGETQYF; CDR3 DNA: TGTGCCAGCAGCCCCCCGGGACGGGGAACCAGTGGGGAGACCCAGTACTTC
CDR3 length: 16; V gene: TRBV6-1; clone size: -; D gene: TRBD1; J gene: TRBJ1-1; CDR3 protein: CASSESQQGRATEAFF; CDR3 DNA: TGTGCCAGCAGCGAAAGCCAACAGGGGCGGGCCACTGAAGCTTTCTTT
CDR3 length: 15; V gene: TRBV27; clone size: -; D gene: TRBD2; J gene: TRBJ2-3; CDR3 protein: CASSWGLVGPDTQYF; CDR3 DNA: TGTGCCAGCAGTTGGGGACTAGTCGGGCCAGATACGCAGTATTTT
CDR3 length: 12; V gene: TRBV7-2; clone size: once; D gene: -; J gene: TRBJ1-2; CDR3 protein: CASSQTGYGYTF; CDR3 DNA: TGTGCCAGCAGCCAAACGGGGTATGGCTACACCTTC
CDR3 length: 14; V gene: TRBV9; clone size: -; D gene: TRBD1; J gene: TRBJ1-2; CDR3 protein: CASSSRTGRYGYTF; CDR3 DNA: TGTGCCAGCAGCTCCCGGACAGGTCGTTATGGCTACACCTTC
CDR3 length: 12; V gene: TRBV12-3/TRBV12-4; clone size: once; D gene: -; J gene: TRBJ2-5; CDR3 protein: CASSSGWETQYF; CDR3 DNA: TGTGCCAGCAGTTCAGGGTGGGAGACCCAGTACTTC
CDR3 length: 11; V gene: TRBV24-1; clone size: -; D gene: -; J gene: TRBJ2-1; CDR3 protein: CATSYRGEQFF; CDR3 DNA: TGTGCCACCAGTTATCGGGGCGAGCAGTTCTTC
CDR3 length: 13; V gene: TRBV19; clone size: -; D gene: -; J gene: TRBJ1-2; CDR3 protein: CASSIDALYGYTF; CDR3 DNA: TGTGCCAGTAGTATAGATGCCCTCTATGGCTACACCTTC
CDR3 length: 19; V gene: TRBV19; clone size: -; D gene: TRBD1; J gene: TRBJ1-5; CDR3 protein: CASNSGQGSFGKQGQPQHF; CDR3 DNA: TGTGCCAGTAACTCGGGACAGGGGAGTTTCGGGAAGCAGGGACAGCCCCAGCATTTT
CDR3 length: 13; V gene: TRBV24-1; clone size: once; D gene: -; J gene: TRBJ2-2; CDR3 protein: CATSDGGPGELFF; CDR3 DNA: TGTGCCACCAGTGACGGGGGACCCGGGGAGCTGTTTTTT
CDR3 length: 14; V gene: TRBV27; clone size: few; D gene: TRBD1; J gene: TRBJ1-2; CDR3 protein: CASRTQGADYGYTF; CDR3 DNA: TGTGCCAGCAGAACACAGGGGGCGGACTATGGCTACACCTTC
CDR3 length: 15; V gene: TRBV7-2; clone size: once; D gene: -; J gene: TRBJ1-4; CDR3 protein: CASSLSGATNEKLFF; CDR3 DNA: TGTGCCAGCAGCTTAAGTGGAGCAACTAATGAAAAACTGTTTTTT
CDR3 length: 14; V gene: TRBV30; clone size: -; D gene: -; J gene: TRBJ1-2; CDR3 protein: CAWSHGDLDYGYTF; CDR3 DNA: TGTGCCTGGAGTCACGGGGATCTGGACTATGGCTACACCTTC
CDR3 length: 13; V gene: TRBV24-1; clone size: -; D gene: -; J gene: TRBJ1-5; CDR3 protein: CATSDFLGQPQHF; CDR3 DNA: TGTGCCACCAGTGATTTCCTCGGACAGCCCCAGCATTTT